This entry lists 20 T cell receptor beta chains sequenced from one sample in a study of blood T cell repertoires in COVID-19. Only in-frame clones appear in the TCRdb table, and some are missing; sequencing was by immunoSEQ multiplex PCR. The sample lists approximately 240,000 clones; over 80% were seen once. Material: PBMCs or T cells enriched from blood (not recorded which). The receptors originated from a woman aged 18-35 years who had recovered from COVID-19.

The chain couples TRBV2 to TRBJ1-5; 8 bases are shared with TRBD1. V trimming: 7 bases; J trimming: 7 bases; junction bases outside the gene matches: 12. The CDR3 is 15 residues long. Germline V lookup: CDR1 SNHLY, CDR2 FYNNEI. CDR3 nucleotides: TGTGCCAGCAACCTGGACAGGGAGGTGAAACAGCCCCAGCATTTT. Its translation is CASNLDREVKQPQHF.

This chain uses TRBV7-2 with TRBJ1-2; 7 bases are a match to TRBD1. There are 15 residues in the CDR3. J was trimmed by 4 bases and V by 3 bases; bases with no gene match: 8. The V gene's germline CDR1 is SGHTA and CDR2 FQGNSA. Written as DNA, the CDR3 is TGTGCCAGCAGCTTCTCCGACAGGGTCGCCTATGGCTACACCTTC. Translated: CASSFSDRVAYGYTF.

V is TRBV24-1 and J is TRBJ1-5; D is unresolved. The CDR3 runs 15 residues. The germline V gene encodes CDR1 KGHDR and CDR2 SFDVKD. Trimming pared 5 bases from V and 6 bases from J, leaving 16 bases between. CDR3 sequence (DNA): TGTGCCACCAGTGCTGTCGGTGGGAGGCGTCAGCCCCAGCATTTT. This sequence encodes CATSAVGGRRQPQHF.

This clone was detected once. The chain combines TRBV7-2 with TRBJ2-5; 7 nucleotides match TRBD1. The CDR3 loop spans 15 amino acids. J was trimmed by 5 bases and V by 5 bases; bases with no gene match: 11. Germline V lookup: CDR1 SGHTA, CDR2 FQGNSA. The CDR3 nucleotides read TGTGCCAGCAGCACTCAAGTAGGGGGCTGGGAGACCCAGTACTTC. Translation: CASSTQVGGWETQYF.

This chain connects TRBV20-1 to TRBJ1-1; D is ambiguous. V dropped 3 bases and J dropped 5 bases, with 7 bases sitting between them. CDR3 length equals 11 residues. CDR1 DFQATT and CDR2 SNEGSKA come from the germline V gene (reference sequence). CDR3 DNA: TGCAGTGCTAGCAGTGGTACTGAAGCTTTCTTT. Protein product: CSASSGTEAFF.

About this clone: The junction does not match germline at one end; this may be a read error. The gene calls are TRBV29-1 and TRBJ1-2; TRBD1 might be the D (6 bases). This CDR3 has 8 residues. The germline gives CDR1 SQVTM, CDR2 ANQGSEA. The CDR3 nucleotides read TGCAGCGTTGATGAGGGGGAGTTC. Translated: CSVDEGEF.

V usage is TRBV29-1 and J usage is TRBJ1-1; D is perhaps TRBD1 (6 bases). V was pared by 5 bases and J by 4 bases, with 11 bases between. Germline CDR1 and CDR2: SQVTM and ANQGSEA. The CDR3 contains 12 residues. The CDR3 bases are TGCAGCGTTCCCAGGGGAAGCACTGAAGCTTTCTTT. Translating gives CSVPRGSTEAFF.

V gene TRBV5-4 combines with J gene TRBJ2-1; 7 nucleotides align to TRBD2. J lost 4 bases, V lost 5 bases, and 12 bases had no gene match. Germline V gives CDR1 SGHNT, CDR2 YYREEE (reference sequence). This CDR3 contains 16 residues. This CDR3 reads CASRTQDGGDYNEQFF. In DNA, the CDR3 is TGTGCCAGCAGAACGCAAGATGGGGGGGATTACAATGAGCAGTTCTTC.

The DNA of the CDR3 is TGTGCCAGCAGCCAGGCCCCGTGGAGCCCCTCCGGAGGGTCACCCCTCCACTTT. It is translated as CASSQAPWSPSGGSPLHF. V usage is TRBV3-1 (or the pseudogene TRBV3-2) and J usage is TRBJ1-6; D gene uncertain. This CDR3 has 18 residues. Per the germline V gene, CDR1 is LGHDT and CDR2 is YNNKEL (reference sequence). V was trimmed by 3 bases and J by 10 bases, leaving 25 bases between them.

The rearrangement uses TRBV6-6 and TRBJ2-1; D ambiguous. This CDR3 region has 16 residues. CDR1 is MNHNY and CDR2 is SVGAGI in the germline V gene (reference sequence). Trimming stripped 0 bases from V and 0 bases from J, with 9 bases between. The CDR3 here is CASSYSSPTSYNEQFF. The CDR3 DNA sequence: TGTGCCAGCAGTTACTCGAGTCCTACCTCCTACAATGAGCAGTTCTTC.

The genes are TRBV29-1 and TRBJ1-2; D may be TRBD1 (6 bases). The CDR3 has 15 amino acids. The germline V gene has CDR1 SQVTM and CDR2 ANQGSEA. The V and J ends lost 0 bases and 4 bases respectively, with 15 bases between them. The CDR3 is CSVEEVRGGGYGYTF. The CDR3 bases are TGCAGCGTTGAAGAGGTGCGGGGGGGCGGCTATGGCTACACCTTC.

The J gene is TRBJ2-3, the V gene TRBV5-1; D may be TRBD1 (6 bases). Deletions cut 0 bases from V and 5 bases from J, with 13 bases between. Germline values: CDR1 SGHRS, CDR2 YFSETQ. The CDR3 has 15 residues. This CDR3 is CASSLEDSQGDTQYF. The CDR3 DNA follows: TGCGCCAGCAGCTTGGAGGACAGCCAGGGAGATACGCAGTATTTT.

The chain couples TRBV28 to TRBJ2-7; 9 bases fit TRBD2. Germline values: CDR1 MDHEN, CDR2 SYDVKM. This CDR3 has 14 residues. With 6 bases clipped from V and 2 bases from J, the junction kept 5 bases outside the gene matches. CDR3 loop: CASRRTSETYEQYF. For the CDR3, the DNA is TGTGCCAGCAGGAGGACTAGCGAAACCTACGAGCAGTACTTC.

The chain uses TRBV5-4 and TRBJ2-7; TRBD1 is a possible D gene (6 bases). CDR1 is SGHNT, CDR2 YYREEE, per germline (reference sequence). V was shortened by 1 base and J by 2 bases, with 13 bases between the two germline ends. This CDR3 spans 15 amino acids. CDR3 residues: CASSLTGQNPYEQYF. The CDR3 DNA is TGTGCCAGCAGCTTGACCGGACAGAATCCCTACGAGCAGTACTTC.

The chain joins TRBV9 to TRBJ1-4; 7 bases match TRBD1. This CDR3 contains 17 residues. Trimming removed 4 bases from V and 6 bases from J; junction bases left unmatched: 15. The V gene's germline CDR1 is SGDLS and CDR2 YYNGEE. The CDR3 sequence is CASSPQEGGTRDEKLFF. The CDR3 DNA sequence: TGTGCCAGCAGCCCCCAGGAAGGGGGCACTAGGGATGAAAAACTGTTTTTT.

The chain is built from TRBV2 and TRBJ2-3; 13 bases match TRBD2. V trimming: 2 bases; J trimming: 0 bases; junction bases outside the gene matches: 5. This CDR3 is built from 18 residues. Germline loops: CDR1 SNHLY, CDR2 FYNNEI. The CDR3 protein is CASSEKTSGRPSTDTQYF. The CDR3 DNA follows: TGTGCCAGCAGTGAAAAGACTAGCGGGAGGCCTAGCACAGATACGCAGTATTTT.

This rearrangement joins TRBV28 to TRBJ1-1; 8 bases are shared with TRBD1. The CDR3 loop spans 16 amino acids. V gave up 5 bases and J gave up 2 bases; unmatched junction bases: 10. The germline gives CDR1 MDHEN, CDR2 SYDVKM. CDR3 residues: CASSPLPGQGNTEAFF. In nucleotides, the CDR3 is TGTGCCAGCAGTCCCCTCCCCGGACAGGGCAACACTGAAGCTTTCTTT.

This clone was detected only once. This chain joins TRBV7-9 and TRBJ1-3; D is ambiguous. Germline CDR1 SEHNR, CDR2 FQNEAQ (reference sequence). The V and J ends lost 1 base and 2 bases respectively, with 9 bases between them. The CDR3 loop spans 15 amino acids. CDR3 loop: CASSLVTATGNTIYF. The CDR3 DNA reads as TGTGCCAGCAGCTTAGTCACAGCCACTGGAAACACCATATATTTT.

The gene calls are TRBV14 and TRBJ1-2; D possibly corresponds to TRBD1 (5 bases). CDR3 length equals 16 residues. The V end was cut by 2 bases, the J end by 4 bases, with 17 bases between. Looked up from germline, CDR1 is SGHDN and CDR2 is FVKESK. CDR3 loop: CASSQRGSGGVYGYTF. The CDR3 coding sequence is TGTGCCAGCAGCCAACGAGGGTCCGGGGGGGTCTATGGCTACACCTTC.

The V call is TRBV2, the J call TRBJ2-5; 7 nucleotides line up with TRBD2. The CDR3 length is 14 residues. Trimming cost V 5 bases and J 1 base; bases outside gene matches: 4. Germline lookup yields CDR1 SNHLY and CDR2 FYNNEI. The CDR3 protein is CASSSTSVQETQYF. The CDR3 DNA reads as TGTGCCAGCAGTAGCACTAGCGTCCAAGAGACCCAGTACTTC.